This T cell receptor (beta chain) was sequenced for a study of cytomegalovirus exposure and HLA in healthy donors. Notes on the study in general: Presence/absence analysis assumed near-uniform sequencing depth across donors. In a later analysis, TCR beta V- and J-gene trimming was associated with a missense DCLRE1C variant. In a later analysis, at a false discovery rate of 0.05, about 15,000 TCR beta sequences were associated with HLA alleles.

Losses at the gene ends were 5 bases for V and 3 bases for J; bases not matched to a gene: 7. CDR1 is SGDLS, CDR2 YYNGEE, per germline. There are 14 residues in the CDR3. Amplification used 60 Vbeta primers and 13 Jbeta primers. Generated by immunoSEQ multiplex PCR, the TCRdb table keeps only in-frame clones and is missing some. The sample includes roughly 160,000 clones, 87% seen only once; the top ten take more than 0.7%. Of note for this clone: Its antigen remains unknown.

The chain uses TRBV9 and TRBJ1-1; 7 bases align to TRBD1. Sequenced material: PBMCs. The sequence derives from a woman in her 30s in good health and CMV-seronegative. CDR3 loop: CASRATGTDTEAFF. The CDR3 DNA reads TGTGCCAGCAGAGCCACCGGGACAGACACTGAAGCTTTCTTT.